This T cell receptor (beta chain) stems from a study of shared T cell receptors in the human thymus. Here immunoSEQ multiplex PCR was the method, and the copy in TCRdb shows in-frame clones only, minus some. Of hundreds of thousands of clones in the sample, over 75% were seen once. The ends were cut back, 0 bases at V and 11 bases at J, with 13 bases in the middle. Germline CDR1 MGHRA, CDR2 YSYEKL. The CDR3 totals 13 residues. The same data also went into a second study, on human thymus T cells. That work states: Resections were taken during corrective heart surgery, and the thymus tissue came from these. Gene usage for V and J segments appeared biased in thymic and blood repertoires. Overlap was high between thymic repertoires from unrelated individuals, as reported in related research.

The chain is built from TRBV4-1 and TRBJ1-1; tentatively, D is TRBD1 (5 bases). The receptor's source is a boy under three years old with a congenital heart defect. Sequencing was done on a sample of thymocytes. The CDR3 loop is CASSQEGVVRAFF. The CDR3 coding sequence is TGCGCCAGCAGCCAAGAAGGGGTGGTCAGGGCTTTCTTT.